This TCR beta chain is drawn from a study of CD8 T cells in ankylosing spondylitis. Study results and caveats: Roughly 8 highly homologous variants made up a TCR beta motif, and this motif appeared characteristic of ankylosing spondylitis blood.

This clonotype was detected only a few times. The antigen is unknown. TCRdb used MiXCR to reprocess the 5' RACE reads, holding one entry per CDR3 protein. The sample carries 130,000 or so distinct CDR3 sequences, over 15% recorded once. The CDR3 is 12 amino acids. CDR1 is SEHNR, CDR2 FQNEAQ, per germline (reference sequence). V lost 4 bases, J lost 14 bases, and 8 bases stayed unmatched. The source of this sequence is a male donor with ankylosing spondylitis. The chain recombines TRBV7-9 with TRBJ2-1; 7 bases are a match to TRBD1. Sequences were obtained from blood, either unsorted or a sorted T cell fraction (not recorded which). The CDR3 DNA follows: TGTGCCAGCAGCTGGACAGGAGATTCGAAGTTCTTC. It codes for CASSWTGDSKFF.